This T cell receptor beta chain was obtained from a study of radiation and T cells in renal cell carcinoma. Measured with immunoSEQ multiplex PCR; TCRdb has only the in-frame clones, and not every one. This sample has around 100,000 clones, with 70% to 85% found just once. Trimming at V came to 6 bases and at J to 0 bases, leaving 8 bases not matched to a gene. From germline, CDR1 is MNHNY and CDR2 SVGAGI (reference sequence). The CDR3 loop spans 15 amino acids. Comment on this clone: The antigen remains unidentified.

Time point noted: blood 4 weeks post-SBRT, at nephrectomy. Treatment of the sample: 15 Gy SBRT to primary tumor, nephrectomy 4 weeks later. General study points: In blood, top tumor clones expanded by 2 weeks, shrinking by 4.

The genes are TRBV6-6 and TRBJ2-7; TRBD2 matches at 7 bases. The receptor was isolated from a man in his 60s with renal cell carcinoma. Sequences were derived from blood, sampled from a patient whose treatment included radiotherapy and nephrectomy. This CDR3 reads CASSSRAGSSYEQYF. The CDR3 nucleotides are TGTGCCAGCAGCTCCCGAGCGGGAAGCTCCTACGAGCAGTACTTC.